These 7 T cell receptor beta chains were all obtained from the same sample, sequenced in a study of control samples from healthy donors and cancer patients. Sequenced by immunoSEQ multiplex PCR; TCRdb stores in-frame clones only, minus some. The repertoire holds roughly 370,000 clones, with around nine tenths as singletons. The sequencing sample was made of PBMCs. These receptors all stem from a man aged 40-55 years with head and neck cancer.

This rearrangement joins TRBV24-1 to TRBJ2-3; D remains unclear. The CDR3 extends over 14 amino acids. V gave up 4 bases and J gave up 3 bases, with 10 bases separating them. The V gene's germline CDR1 is KGHDR and CDR2 SFDVKD. The CDR3 nucleotides read TGTGCCACCAGTGACAAACAGAATACAGATACGCAGTATTTT. This translates into CATSDKQNTDTQYF.

This chain joins TRBV6-5 and TRBJ1-2, with TRBD1 matching over 8 bases. With V trimmed by 6 bases and J by 8 bases, 2 bases remained unmatched. This CDR3 spans 11 amino acids. CDR1 is MNHEY, CDR2 SVGAGI, per germline. CDR3 sequence reads: CASRRTGGYTF. CDR3 coding DNA: TGTGCCAGCAGGCGGACAGGGGGCTACACCTTC.

The chain has TRBV14 and TRBJ1-2; D is uncertain. This CDR3 comprises 16 residues. The V gene lost 0 bases and the J gene lost 8 bases, with 19 bases spanning the gap. CDR1 and CDR2 from the germline V gene are SGHDN and FVKESK. As DNA, the CDR3 is TGTGCCAGCAGCCAAGAGGGTAGAGGTCGCCCAGTAGGCTACACCTTC. Protein: CASSQEGRGRPVGYTF.

The CDR3 spells CASSQNPVGTEAFF. For the CDR3, the DNA is TGCGCCAGCAGCCAAAACCCCGTGGGGACTGAAGCTTTCTTT. The rearrangement joins TRBV4-3 to TRBJ1-1, with unresolved D. The CDR3 loop spans 14 amino acids. Trimming took 2 bases from V and 5 from J, leaving 12 bases between them. Germline lookup yields CDR1 LGHNA and CDR2 YSLEER.

The chain combines TRBV5-1 with TRBJ2-1, with 9 bases matching TRBD2. Trimming took 0 bases from V and 4 from J; bases not matched to a gene: 2. This CDR3 region has 15 residues. Germline V lookup: CDR1 SGHRS, CDR2 YFSETQ. The CDR3 loop is CASSLGSGGYNEQFF. As DNA, the CDR3 is TGCGCCAGCAGCTTGGGTAGCGGGGGTTACAATGAGCAGTTCTTC.

The CDR3 DNA is TGTGCCACCAGTGATTTCAGGGAGGGAAATGAGCAGTTCTTC. It codes for CATSDFREGNEQFF. The chain recombines TRBV24-1 with TRBJ2-1, with 7 bases fitting TRBD2. Germline-derived CDR1 and CDR2 are KGHDR and SFDVKD. This CDR3 region has 14 residues. Trimming took 1 base from V and 7 from J; bases not matched to a gene: 3.

The chain combines TRBV7-9 with TRBJ2-3; 7 bases line up with TRBD2. This CDR3 comprises 17 residues. CDR1 SEHNR and CDR2 FQNEAQ come from the germline V gene (reference sequence). Trimming removed 6 bases from V and 2 bases from J; junction bases left unmatched: 14. This chain's CDR3 is CASRPAEQRGFTDTQYF. As DNA, the CDR3 is TGTGCCAGCAGACCAGCGGAACAGCGGGGTTTCACAGATACGCAGTATTTT.